This section outlines one T cell receptor beta chain sequence together with its context. What it binds is unknown. The sample belongs to a study of beta chain features in type 1 diabetes. Background on the study: Across the samples, about 100 million sorted cells were examined in total.

Study-wide findings and caveats: All four CD4+ subsets of Type 1 diabetes patients contained TCRB CDR3s that were moderately but significantly shorter. Reads derived from cDNA could over-represent cells showing high TCR expression.

Using CD45RO/CCR7/CD25/CD127/CD95/CD27, CD4+ naive, central memory, regulatory and stem cell-like memory cells were sorted. The CDR3 totals 16 residues. The V gene lost 0 bases and the J gene lost 0 bases, with 12 bases spanning the gap. Germline CDR1 is SGDLS and CDR2 is YYNGEE. Expressed TCRB transcripts got sequenced, as all isolated RNA was reverse transcribed. Clones were sequenced by immunoSEQ multiplex PCR, and TCRdb holds only the in-frame ones, with some missing. The data contain 330,000 or so clones, roughly a fifth of them singletons. The chain couples TRBV9 to TRBJ1-1, with TRBD1 as a possible D gene (5 bases). This clonotype was sampled from a woman between 18 and 30 years old in good health. Sequences were obtained from naive CD4+ T cells from blood. The CDR3 region has the DNA TGTGCCAGCAGCGTAGGGGAGGGGAGAATGAACACTGAAGCTTTCTTT. This encodes CASSVGEGRMNTEAFF.